This T cell receptor beta chain was captured in a study of T-cell memory formation after mild COVID-19. About the research overall: The two donors had largely donor-specific TCR clusters.

Study results and caveats: The authors left the SARS-CoV-2 specificity of second-wave clones peaking on day 37 unconfirmed.

Of note for this clonotype: Its antigen is still unknown.

This CDR3 spans 15 amino acids. MiXCR, applied by TCRdb to the 5' RACE reads, yields one record per CDR3 protein. The repertoire has 180,000 or so distinct CDR3 sequences, under 14% of them found once; the top ten carry 3.5% to 4.5%. The material sequenced was PBMCs or a T cell subset sorted from them (not recorded which). This sequence was found in a man younger than 35 who had mild COVID-19 (a few samples of this study predate the infection). Cell type and time point are not known. The chain recombines TRBV21-1 with TRBJ1-5; the table's D gene call, TRBD1, was not cross checked with the DNA. TRBV21-1 is tagged as a pseudogene. The CDR3 loop is CASSYRVDMGQPQHF. Written as DNA, the CDR3 is TGTGCCAGCAGCTACCGAGTGGACATGGGTCAGCCCCAGCATTTT.